Listed here are 22 T cell receptor beta chains from one sample, sequenced in a study of T-cell memory formation after mild COVID-19. TCRdb ran MiXCR on the 5' RACE reads and lists one entry per CDR3 protein. The table includes about 130,000 distinct CDR3 sequences, roughly 15% detected once. What was sequenced was PBMCs or a T cell subset sorted from them (not recorded which). The receptors were sampled from an adult woman who had mild COVID-19 (a few samples of this study predate the infection). Cell type and time point are not known.

The V gene is TRBV5-1, the J gene TRBJ2-7; D gene unclear. The CDR3 is 16 residues long. Per germline, CDR1 SGHRS and CDR2 YFSETQ. Trimming took off 0 bases at V and 3 bases at J, with 16 bases between the two ends. The CDR3, as DNA: TGCGCCAGCAGCTTGGTCGCCGCTTTTTCAAGCTACGAGCAGTACTTC. Amino acid sequence: CASSLVAAFSSYEQYF.

This clonotype was seen more than once but under ten times. The chain has TRBV6-5 and TRBJ1-2, with a possible D match to TRBD1 (6 bases). The CDR3 has 15 residues. Per the germline V gene, CDR1 is MNHEY and CDR2 is SVGAGI. The V and J ends lost 0 bases and 4 bases respectively, with 12 bases between them. CDR3 coding DNA: TGTGCCAGCAGTTACTCCGATCGAGGGGGCTATGGCTACACCTTC. It specifies CASSYSDRGGYGYTF.

The chain uses TRBV5-8 and TRBJ2-7, with 13 bases that match TRBD2. Trimming removed 5 bases from V and 0 bases from J; junction bases left unmatched: 11. The CDR3 spans 18 residues. Germline lookup yields CDR1 SGHTS and CDR2 YDEGEE. For the CDR3, the DNA is TGTGCCAGCAGGCCTGGACTAGCGGGAGAACACAGCTCCTACGAGCAGTACTTC. Protein sequence: CASRPGLAGEHSSYEQYF.

This clonotype appeared a few times. This CDR3 is CASSVERHSYNEQFF. CDR3 sequence (DNA): TGTGCCAGCAGCGTAGAGCGTCACAGTTACAATGAGCAGTTCTTC. The V call is TRBV9, the J call TRBJ2-1; D is ambiguous. Germline CDR1 and CDR2: SGDLS and YYNGEE. This CDR3 contains 15 residues. The V end lost 0 bases, the J end lost 4 bases, and 11 bases lay between the germline ends.

This clonotype appeared a few times. The gene calls are TRBV19 and TRBJ2-1, with a weak D call TRBD1 (5 bases). Germline V gene sequence: CDR1 LNHDA, CDR2 SQIVND (reference sequence). V was trimmed by 8 bases and J by 0 bases, leaving 14 bases between them. The CDR3 consists of 15 residues. CDR3 nucleotide sequence: TGTGCCAGTGGGGCTTCTCAGAGCTCCTACAATGAGCAGTTCTTC. It encodes CASGASQSSYNEQFF.

The chain links TRBV25-1 to TRBJ2-1; unclear D gene. This CDR3 has 17 amino acids. V gave up 4 bases and J gave up 7 bases, with 23 bases separating them. Germline V lookup: CDR1 MGHDK, CDR2 SYGVNS. CDR3 residues: CASSGSALAFDGNEQFF. In DNA form, the CDR3 reads TGTGCCAGCAGTGGAAGCGCCCTCGCTTTTGACGGTAATGAGCAGTTCTTC.

This chain links TRBV12-3 or TRBV12-4 with TRBJ2-7; either TRBD1 or TRBD2 may supply D (5 bases each). The CDR3 spans 14 residues. The ends were cut back, 5 bases at V and 2 bases at J, with 13 bases in the middle. The CDR3 nucleotides are TGTGCCAGCAGTCGGGATGGGGGAACCTACGAGCAGTACTTC. The encoded protein is CASSRDGGTYEQYF.

This clonotype was seen a few times. The chain carries TRBV11-2 and TRBJ2-4, with TRBD2 matching 10 bases. The V and J ends lost 4 bases and 8 bases, in that order; junction bases with no gene match: 8. The CDR3 extends over 15 amino acids. Germline CDR1 and CDR2: SGHAT and FQNNGV. As DNA, the CDR3 is TGTGCCAGCAGCTACTTTAGCGGGGGGACTGACATTCAGTACTTC. It specifies CASSYFSGGTDIQYF. Complete variable domain (other parts from reference TRBV11-2 and TRBJ2-4): EAGVAQSPRYKIIEKRQSVAFWCNPISGHATLYWYQQILGQGPKLLIQFQNNGVVDDSQLPKDRFSAERLKGVDSTLKIQPAKLEDSAVYLCASSYFSGGTDIQYFGAGTRLSVL.

The CDR3 region is CASSLEGGPSYEQYF. The CDR3 nucleotides read TGTGCCAGCAGCCTAGAGGGGGGGCCGTCCTACGAGCAGTACTTC. V usage is TRBV12-3 or TRBV12-4 and J usage is TRBJ2-7; D possibly corresponds to TRBD2 (7 bases). This CDR3 has 15 amino acids. V dropped 6 bases and J dropped 1 base, with 16 bases sitting between them.

In this sample, this clonotype turned up a few times. The chain carries TRBV18 and TRBJ2-7; 14 nucleotides match TRBD2. This CDR3 is built from 17 residues. The junction had 6 bases not matched to a gene; V was cut back by 1 base and J by 4 bases. Germline V lookup: CDR1 KGHSH, CDR2 LQKENI. The CDR3 nucleotides read TGTGCCAGCTCACCACGCCGGGGACTAGCGGGAGAGTACGAGCAGTACTTC. Translation: CASSPRRGLAGEYEQYF.

This clonotype has a handful of counts. This chain links TRBV29-1 with TRBJ2-3, with a tentative D call TRBD2 (6 bases). Germline CDR1 SQVTM, CDR2 ANQGSEA. CDR3 length: 13 amino acids. V was pared by 7 bases and J by 4 bases, with 15 bases between. The CDR3 nucleotides read TGCAGCGCCGGGACTCTGACCGCAGATACGCAGTATTTT. Residues: CSAGTLTADTQYF.

The rearrangement joins TRBV30 to TRBJ2-7; the D gene is possibly TRBD1 (6 bases). Germline-derived CDR1 and CDR2 are GTSNPN and SVGIG (reference sequence). Trimming took off 8 bases at V and 2 bases at J, with 10 bases between the two ends. This CDR3 is built from 11 residues. The CDR3 nucleotides are TGTGCCGGATGGACAGCCTACGAGCAGTACTTC. It codes for CAGWTAYEQYF.

This clonotype appeared many times. The chain couples TRBV5-6 to TRBJ2-1; either TRBD1 or TRBD2 may supply D (5 bases each). V was clipped by 0 bases and J by 2 bases, with 12 bases between them. The germline gives CDR1 SGHDT, CDR2 YYEEEE. The CDR3 is 16 residues long. The CDR3 nucleotides are TGTGCCAGCAGCTTGGCCGCCGGGGACCCCTACAATGAGCAGTTCTTC. It encodes CASSLAAGDPYNEQFF. Full variable domain (missing parts from reference TRBV5-6 and TRBJ2-1): DAGVTQSPTHLIKTRGQQVTLRCSPKSGHDTVSWYQQALGQGPQFIFQYYEEEERQRGNFPDRFSGHQFPNYSSELNVNALLLGDSALYLCASSLAAGDPYNEQFFGPGTRLTVL.

The CDR3 region is CATSEQTGGNEKLFF. For the CDR3, the DNA is TGTGCCACCAGTGAGCAGACAGGGGGTAATGAAAAACTGTTTTTT. The chain has TRBV24-1 and TRBJ1-4; 9 bases agree with TRBD1. V shed 4 bases and J 4 bases; nucleotides not matched to a gene: 3. The germline gives CDR1 KGHDR, CDR2 SFDVKD. This CDR3 has 15 residues.

V usage is TRBV4-1 and J usage is TRBJ2-7; D remains unclear. Germline CDR1 reads MGHRA; CDR2 reads YSYEKL. This CDR3 comprises 16 residues. Trimming took 0 bases from V and 4 from J, leaving 16 bases between them. DNA for the CDR3: TGCGCCAGCAGCCAAGACCTATCTGACTTCAGATACGAGCAGTACTTC. It translates to CASSQDLSDFRYEQYF.

The table lists this clonotype with a few counts. The chain employs TRBV5-1 and TRBJ2-1; TRBD2 matches 7 bases. V gave up 1 base and J gave up 4 bases; unmatched junction bases: 5. The CDR3 loop spans 15 amino acids. Germline V lookup: CDR1 SGHRS, CDR2 YFSETQ. The CDR3 DNA reads as TGCGCCAGCAGCTTGTTACTAGCGCTTTACAATGAGCAGTTCTTC. Its protein is CASSLLLALYNEQFF.

This chain links TRBV5-1 with TRBJ2-1; D may be TRBD1 or TRBD2 (5 bases each). The length of the CDR3 is 13 residues. CDR1 is SGHRS, CDR2 YFSETQ, per germline. Trimming took 4 bases from V and 5 from J, leaving 10 bases between them. The CDR3 nucleotides read TGCGCCAGCAGCCCCGGGACCAACAATGAGCAGTTCTTC. Residues: CASSPGTNNEQFF.

This clonotype was seen a handful of times. The chain has TRBV19 and TRBJ2-7; tentative D call: TRBD1 (6 bases). CDR3 length equals 12 residues. Between the trimmed V and J ends, which lost 4 bases and 10 bases, there was a span of 14 bases. From germline, CDR1 is LNHDA and CDR2 SQIVND (reference sequence). The CDR3 DNA reads as TGTGCCAGTAGTACGACAGGAAAGGATCAGTACTTC. Its translation: CASSTTGKDQYF.

The table lists this clonotype with a few counts. The chain joins TRBV5-1 to TRBJ2-3; D gene unclear. With 3 bases removed from V and 2 bases from J, the gap between germline ends came to 7 bases. The CDR3 totals 13 residues. Germline V CDR1 and CDR2: SGHRS, YFSETQ. The CDR3 region has the DNA TGCGCCAGCAGCTCCCCCCACACAGATACGCAGTATTTT. Translation gives CASSSPHTDTQYF.

This clonotype was seen a few times. The gene calls are TRBV5-1 and TRBJ2-1; the match to TRBD1 covers 9 bases. This CDR3 comprises 14 residues. The trim removed 6 bases at V and 8 bases at J, leaving 9 bases unmatched. Per the germline V gene, CDR1 is SGHRS and CDR2 is YFSETQ. CDR3 residues: CASKEGQGRHEQFF. As DNA, the CDR3 is TGCGCCAGCAAAGAGGGACAGGGTCGACATGAGCAGTTCTTC.

V usage is TRBV7-3 and J usage is TRBJ2-3; D is ambiguous. Trimming shortened V by 5 bases and J by 5 bases, and 11 bases separated the two germline ends. This CDR3 is 13 amino acids long. Germline lookup yields CDR1 SGHTA and CDR2 FQGTGA. The DNA for the CDR3 is TGTGCCAGCAGCCCTAACGTTAGAGATACGCAGTATTTT. Residues: CASSPNVRDTQYF.

This clonotype was seen only a few times. This sequence joins TRBV7-2 and TRBJ2-3; D remains ambiguous. V dropped 4 bases and J dropped 4 bases, with 12 bases sitting between them. Germline CDR1 reads SGHTA; CDR2 reads FQGNSA. The CDR3 has 14 amino acids. CDR3 sequence reads: CASSSYRASDTQYF. The CDR3 DNA reads TGTGCCAGCAGCTCATACCGGGCCTCAGATACGCAGTATTTT.